What follows are 7 T cell receptor beta chains derived from one specimen sequenced in a study of blood T cell repertoires in COVID-19 (dated by TCRdb to 2020 to 2022). Libraries were made using the immunoSEQ multiplex PCR assay. This is the immuneACCESS table as TCRdb keeps it, with only in-frame sequences that have V and J called. A part of the clones is gone; compared with another copy, unresolved V genes explain less than half, and the rest is unexplained. Recorded for this sample are about 220,000 clones; about 80% of them occurred a single time. The ten largest clones add up to under 3% of the sample. The sample consisted of peripheral blood. The receptors stem from a woman aged 40-49 years with active or convalescent COVID-19.

The chain combines TRBV9 with TRBJ1-2, with D possibly TRBD1 on 5 matching bases. This CDR3 is 14 amino acids long. Trimming removed 2 bases at V and 2 bases at J, with 10 bases between. The germline V gene has CDR1 SGDLS and CDR2 YYNGEE. Written as DNA, the CDR3 is TGTGCCAGCAGCGTCACCCCAGGGAACTATGGCTACACCTTC. Translation: CASSVTPGNYGYTF.

V gene TRBV10-3 combines with J gene TRBJ2-1, with 11 bases aligning to TRBD1. CDR1 and CDR2 (germline): ENHRY, SYGVKD. The CDR3 contains 15 residues. The V segment lost 10 bases and the J segment 6 bases; nucleotides outside the gene matches: 11. The chain's CDR3 is CATTPPDRGLNEQFF. DNA of the CDR3: TGTGCCACCACCCCGCCGGACAGGGGGCTCAATGAGCAGTTCTTC.

The chain carries TRBV7-6 and TRBJ2-5; 8 bases line up with TRBD1. CDR3 length equals 14 residues. The germline V gene has CDR1 SGHVS and CDR2 FNYEAQ. V shed 5 bases, J shed 2 bases, and the junction held 4 bases outside the gene matches. The CDR3 sequence: CASSARTGQETQYF. In DNA, the CDR3 is TGTGCCAGCAGCGCAAGGACAGGGCAAGAGACCCAGTACTTC.

The V call is TRBV5-1, the J call TRBJ1-1; TRBD1 matches at 7 bases. Unmatched junction bases numbered 2, after V lost 4 bases and J lost 8 bases. Germline V gives CDR1 SGHRS, CDR2 YFSETQ. The CDR3 loop spans 11 amino acids. CDR3 in amino acids: CASSPGGEAFF. The CDR3 DNA reads as TGCGCCAGCAGCCCAGGGGGGGAAGCTTTCTTT.

This clone was seen a handful of times. The J gene is TRBJ1-6, the V gene TRBV5-5, with D tentatively TRBD1 (6 bases). V dropped 3 bases and J dropped 0 bases, with 22 bases sitting between them. This CDR3 has 20 residues. Looked up from germline, CDR1 is SGHKS and CDR2 is YYEKEE (reference sequence). CDR3 nucleotide sequence: TGTGCCAGCAGCTCGGGGCCTCGGCAGGGGTCGCTCTCCTATAATTCACCCCTCCACTTT. Amino acid sequence: CASSSGPRQGSLSYNSPLHF.

This clone was detected only once. This rearrangement joins TRBV5-1 to TRBJ2-5, with TRBD2 matching over 12 bases. This CDR3 has 16 amino acids. CDR1 and CDR2 (germline): SGHRS, YFSETQ. The trim removed 2 bases at V and 4 bases at J, leaving 6 bases unmatched. The CDR3 nucleotides are TGCGCCAGCAGCTTCTCTAGCGGGGGGGCTATAGAGACCCAGTACTTC. Translating it yields CASSFSSGGAIETQYF.

CDR3 in amino acids: CASSEREGYEQYF. The CDR3 bases are TGTGCCAGCAGTGAGCGGGAGGGTTACGAGCAGTACTTC. The V and J genes are TRBV6-1 and TRBJ2-7; 9 bases are shared with TRBD2. The CDR3 contains 13 residues. Germline V CDR1 and CDR2: MNHNS, SASEGT. V was clipped by 3 bases and J by 4 bases; unmatched bases: 1.